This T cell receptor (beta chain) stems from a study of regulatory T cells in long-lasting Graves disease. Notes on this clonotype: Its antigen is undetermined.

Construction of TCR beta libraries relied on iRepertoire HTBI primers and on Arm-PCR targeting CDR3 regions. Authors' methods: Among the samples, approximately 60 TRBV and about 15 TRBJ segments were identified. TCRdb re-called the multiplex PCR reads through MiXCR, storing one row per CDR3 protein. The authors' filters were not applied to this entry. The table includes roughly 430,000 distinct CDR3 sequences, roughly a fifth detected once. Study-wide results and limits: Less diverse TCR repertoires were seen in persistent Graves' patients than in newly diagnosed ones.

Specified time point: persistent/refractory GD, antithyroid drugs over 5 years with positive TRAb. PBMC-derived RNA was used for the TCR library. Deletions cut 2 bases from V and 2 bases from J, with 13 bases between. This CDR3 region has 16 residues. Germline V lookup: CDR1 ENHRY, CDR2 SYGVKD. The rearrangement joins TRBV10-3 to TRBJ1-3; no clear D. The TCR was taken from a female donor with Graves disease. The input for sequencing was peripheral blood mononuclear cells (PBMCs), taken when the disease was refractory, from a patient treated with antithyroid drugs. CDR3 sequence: CAISEKEGLAGNTIYF. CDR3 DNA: TGTGCCATCAGTGAGAAGGAAGGGCTGGCTGGAAACACCATATATTTT.